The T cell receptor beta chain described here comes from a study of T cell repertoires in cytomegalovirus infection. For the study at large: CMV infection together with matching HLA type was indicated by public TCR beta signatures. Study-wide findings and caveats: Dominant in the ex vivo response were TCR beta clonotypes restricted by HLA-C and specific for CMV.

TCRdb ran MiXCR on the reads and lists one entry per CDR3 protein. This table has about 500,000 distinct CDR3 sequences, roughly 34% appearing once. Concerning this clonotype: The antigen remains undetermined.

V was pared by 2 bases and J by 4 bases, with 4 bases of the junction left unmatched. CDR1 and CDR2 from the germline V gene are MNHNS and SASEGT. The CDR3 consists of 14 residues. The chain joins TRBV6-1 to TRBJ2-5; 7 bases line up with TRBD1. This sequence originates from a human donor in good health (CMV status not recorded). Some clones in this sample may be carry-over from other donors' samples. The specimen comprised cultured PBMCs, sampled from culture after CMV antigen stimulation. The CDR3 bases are TGTGCCAGCAGTGAAATGTCAGGGGGAGAGACCCAGTACTTC. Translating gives CASSEMSGGETQYF.